This T cell receptor beta chain stems from a study of blood T cell repertoires in COVID-19. Study-level background: Donors in the United States, Italy and Spain gave samples during acute or convalescent COVID-19. T cells, B-cell-depleted T cells, or PBMCs provided the cDNA or gDNA that served as material.

As handled by the study authors: Counts of nucleated cells, estimated from reference gene primer amplification, were obtained. Libraries were prepared by immunoSEQ multiplex PCR; TCRdb keeps only in-frame clonotypes and omits some of them. V, J and clone size were drawn from that table, and D and trimming were deduced from the DNA. The sample contains about 200,000 clones, approximately 80% of which appear only once. Germline V gives CDR1 MNHEY, CDR2 SMNVEV (reference sequence). After removal of 2 bases from V and 2 bases from J, the junction contained 1 base not matched to a gene. The CDR3 length is 14 residues.

This chain uses TRBV27 with TRBJ1-2; 8 positions agree with TRBD1. Input material: peripheral blood. This TCR was sampled from a human donor in a cohort sampled during active COVID-19. The CDR3 DNA follows: TGTGCCAGCAGTTTAACAGGGGGAAACTATGGCTACACCTTC. Its protein product is CASSLTGGNYGYTF.